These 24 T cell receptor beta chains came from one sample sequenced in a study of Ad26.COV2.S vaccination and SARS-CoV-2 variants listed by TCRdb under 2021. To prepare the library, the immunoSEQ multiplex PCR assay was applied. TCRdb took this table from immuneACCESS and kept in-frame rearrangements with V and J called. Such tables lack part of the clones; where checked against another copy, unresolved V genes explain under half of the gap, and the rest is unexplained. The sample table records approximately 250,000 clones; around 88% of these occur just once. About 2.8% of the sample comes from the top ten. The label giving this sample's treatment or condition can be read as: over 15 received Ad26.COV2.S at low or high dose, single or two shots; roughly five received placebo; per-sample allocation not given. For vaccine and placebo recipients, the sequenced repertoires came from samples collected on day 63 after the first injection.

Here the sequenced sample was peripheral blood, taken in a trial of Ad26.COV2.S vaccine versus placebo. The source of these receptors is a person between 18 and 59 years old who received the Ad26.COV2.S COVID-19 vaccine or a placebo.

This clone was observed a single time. CDR3 residues: CASSLDLYSGNTIYF. CDR3 coding DNA: TGTGCCAGCAGCCTCGATCTTTACTCTGGAAACACCATATATTTT. The rearrangement uses TRBV6-5 and TRBJ1-3; the D is unclear. The V gene's germline CDR1 is MNHEY and CDR2 SVGAGI. Trimming left V 6 bases short and J 0 bases short, with 12 bases between. The CDR3 contains 15 residues.

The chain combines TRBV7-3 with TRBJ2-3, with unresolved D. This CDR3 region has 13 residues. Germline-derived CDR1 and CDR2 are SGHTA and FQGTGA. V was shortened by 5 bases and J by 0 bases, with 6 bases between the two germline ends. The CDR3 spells CASSNSSTDTQYF. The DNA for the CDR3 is TGTGCCAGCAGCAACAGTAGCACAGATACGCAGTATTTT.

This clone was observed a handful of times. DNA of the CDR3: TGTGCCAGCAGCTTAGACCGGACAGGGCTTAATGAAAAACTGTTTTTT. It translates to CASSLDRTGLNEKLFF. V gene TRBV7-9 combines with J gene TRBJ1-4; 8 bases fit TRBD1. V was pared by 1 base and J by 4 bases, with 5 bases of the junction left unmatched. The germline V gene encodes CDR1 SEHNR and CDR2 FQNEAQ (reference sequence). CDR3 length: 16 residues.

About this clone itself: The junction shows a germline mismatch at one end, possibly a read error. The CDR3 nucleotides are TGTGCCAGCAGCCTAGCGGGGGCCCAAGAGACCCAGTACTTC. Protein sequence: CASSLAGAQETQYF. The gene calls are TRBV7-2 and TRBJ2-5; 10 bases match TRBD2. Germline V gives CDR1 SGHTA, CDR2 FQGNSA. The CDR3 contains 14 residues.

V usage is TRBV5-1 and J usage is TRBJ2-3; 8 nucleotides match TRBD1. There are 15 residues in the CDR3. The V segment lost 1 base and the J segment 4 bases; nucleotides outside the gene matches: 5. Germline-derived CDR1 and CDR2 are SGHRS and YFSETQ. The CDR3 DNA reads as TGCGCCAGCAGCTTGTTACCAGGGGGCCCAGATACGCAGTATTTT. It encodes CASSLLPGGPDTQYF.

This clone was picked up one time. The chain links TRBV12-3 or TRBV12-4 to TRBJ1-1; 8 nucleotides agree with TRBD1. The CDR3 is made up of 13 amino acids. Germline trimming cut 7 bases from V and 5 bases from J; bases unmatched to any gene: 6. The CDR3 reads CASTRTGWTEAFF. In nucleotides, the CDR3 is TGTGCCAGCACCAGGACAGGGTGGACTGAAGCTTTCTTT.

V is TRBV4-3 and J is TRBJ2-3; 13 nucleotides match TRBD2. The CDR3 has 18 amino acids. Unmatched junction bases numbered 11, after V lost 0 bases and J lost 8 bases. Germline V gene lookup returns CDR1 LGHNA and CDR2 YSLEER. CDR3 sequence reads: CASSQEGLTSGGGSTQYF. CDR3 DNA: TGCGCCAGCAGCCAAGAAGGTCTAACTAGCGGGGGGGGTAGTACGCAGTATTTT.

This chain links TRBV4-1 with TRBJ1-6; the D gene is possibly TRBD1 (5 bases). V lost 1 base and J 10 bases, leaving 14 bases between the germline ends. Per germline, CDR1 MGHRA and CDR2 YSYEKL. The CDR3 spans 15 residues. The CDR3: CASSQVEGTKSPLHF. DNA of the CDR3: TGCGCCAGCAGCCAAGTTGAGGGGACGAAGTCACCCCTCCACTTT.

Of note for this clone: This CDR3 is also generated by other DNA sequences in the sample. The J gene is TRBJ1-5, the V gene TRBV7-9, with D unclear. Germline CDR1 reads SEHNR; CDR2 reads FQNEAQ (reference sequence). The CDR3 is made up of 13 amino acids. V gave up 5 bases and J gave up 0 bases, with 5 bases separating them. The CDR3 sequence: CASSLDSNQPQHF. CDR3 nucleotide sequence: TGTGCCAGCAGCCTAGATAGCAATCAGCCCCAGCATTTT.

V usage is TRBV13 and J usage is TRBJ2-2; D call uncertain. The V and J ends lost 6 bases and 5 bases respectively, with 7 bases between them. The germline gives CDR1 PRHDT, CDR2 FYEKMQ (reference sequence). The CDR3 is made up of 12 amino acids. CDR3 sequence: CASRRRTGELFF. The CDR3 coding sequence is TGTGCCAGCAGGCGCAGGACCGGGGAGCTGTTTTTT.

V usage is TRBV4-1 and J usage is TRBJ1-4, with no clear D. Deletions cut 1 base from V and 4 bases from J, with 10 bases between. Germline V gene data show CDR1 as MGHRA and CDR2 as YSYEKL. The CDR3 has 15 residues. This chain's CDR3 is CASSQVTGYNEKLFF. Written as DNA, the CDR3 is TGCGCCAGCAGCCAAGTGACGGGGTATAATGAAAAACTGTTTTTT.

The CDR3 DNA follows: TGTGCCAGCAGCTTAGCGTTCGGGCCCACAGATACGCAGTATTTT. It codes for CASSLAFGPTDTQYF. The chain couples TRBV7-8 to TRBJ2-3; no firm D call. Germline loops: CDR1 SGHVS, CDR2 FQNEAQ. Trimming pared 0 bases from V and 2 bases from J, leaving 9 bases between. The CDR3 is 15 residues long. The variable domain in full, completed from reference TRBV7-8 and TRBJ2-3, reads GAGVSQSPRYKVAKRGQDVALRCDPISGHVSLFWYQQALGQGPEFLTYFQNEAQLDKSGLPSDRFFAERPEGSVSTLKIQRTQQEDSAVYLCASSLAFGPTDTQYFGPGTRLTVL.

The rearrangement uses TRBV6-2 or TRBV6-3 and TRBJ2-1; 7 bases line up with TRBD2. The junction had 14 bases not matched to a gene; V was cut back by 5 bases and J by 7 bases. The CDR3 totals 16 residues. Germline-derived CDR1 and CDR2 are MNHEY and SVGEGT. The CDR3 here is CASSTPGRGVENEQFF. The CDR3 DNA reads TGTGCCAGCAGTACCCCTGGCCGGGGGGTCGAAAATGAGCAGTTCTTC.

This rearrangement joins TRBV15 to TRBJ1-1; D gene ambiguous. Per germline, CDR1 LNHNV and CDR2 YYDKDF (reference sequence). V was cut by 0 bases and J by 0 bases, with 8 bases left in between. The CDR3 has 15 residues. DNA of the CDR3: TGTGCCACCAGCAGAGATCGGCTATTGAACACTGAAGCTTTCTTT. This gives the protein CATSRDRLLNTEAFF.

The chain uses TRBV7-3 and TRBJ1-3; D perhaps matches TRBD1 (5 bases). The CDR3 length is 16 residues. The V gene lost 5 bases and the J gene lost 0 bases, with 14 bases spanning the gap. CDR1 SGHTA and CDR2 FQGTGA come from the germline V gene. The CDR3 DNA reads TGTGCCAGCAGCCTCACCGGGACCGGCTCTGGAAACACCATATATTTT. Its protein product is CASSLTGTGSGNTIYF.

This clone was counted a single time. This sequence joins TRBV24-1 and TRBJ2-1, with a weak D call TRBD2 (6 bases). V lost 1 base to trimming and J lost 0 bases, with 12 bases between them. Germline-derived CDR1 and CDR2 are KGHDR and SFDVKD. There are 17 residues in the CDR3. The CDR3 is CATSDFKSGHSYNEQFF. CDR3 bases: TGTGCCACCAGTGATTTCAAGAGCGGGCACTCCTACAATGAGCAGTTCTTC.

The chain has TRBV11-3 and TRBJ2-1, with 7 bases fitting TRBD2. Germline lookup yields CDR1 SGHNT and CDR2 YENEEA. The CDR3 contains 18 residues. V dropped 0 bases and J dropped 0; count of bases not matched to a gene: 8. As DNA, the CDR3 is TGTGCCAGCAGCTTAGATGCGGGAGACCGGAGCTCCTACAATGAGCAGTTCTTC. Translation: CASSLDAGDRSSYNEQFF.

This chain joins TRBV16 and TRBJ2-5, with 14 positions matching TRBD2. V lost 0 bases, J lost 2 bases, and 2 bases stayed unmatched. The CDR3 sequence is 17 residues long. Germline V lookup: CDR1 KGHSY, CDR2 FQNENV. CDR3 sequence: CASSQSGLAGAQETQYF. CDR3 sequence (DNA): TGTGCCAGCAGCCAATCGGGACTAGCGGGGGCTCAAGAGACCCAGTACTTC.

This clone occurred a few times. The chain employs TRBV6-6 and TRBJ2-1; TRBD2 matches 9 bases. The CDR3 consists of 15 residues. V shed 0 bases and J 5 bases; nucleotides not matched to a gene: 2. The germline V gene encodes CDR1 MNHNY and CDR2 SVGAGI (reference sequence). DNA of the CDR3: TGTGCCAGCAGTTACTCGCCTAGCGGGGACAATGAGCAGTTCTTC. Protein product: CASSYSPSGDNEQFF.

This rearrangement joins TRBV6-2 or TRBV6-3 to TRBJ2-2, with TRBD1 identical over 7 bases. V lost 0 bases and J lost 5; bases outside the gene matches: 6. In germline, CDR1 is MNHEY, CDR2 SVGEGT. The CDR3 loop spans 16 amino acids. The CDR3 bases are TGTGCCAGCAGTTACTCGCGAACAGGGGCTACCGGGGAGCTGTTTTTT. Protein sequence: CASSYSRTGATGELFF.

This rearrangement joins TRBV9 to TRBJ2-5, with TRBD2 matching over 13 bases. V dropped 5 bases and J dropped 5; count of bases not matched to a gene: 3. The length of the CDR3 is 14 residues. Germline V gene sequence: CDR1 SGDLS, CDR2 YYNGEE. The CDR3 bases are TGTGCCAGCAGTGGACTAGCGGGAGCGGAGACCCAGTACTTC. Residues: CASSGLAGAETQYF.

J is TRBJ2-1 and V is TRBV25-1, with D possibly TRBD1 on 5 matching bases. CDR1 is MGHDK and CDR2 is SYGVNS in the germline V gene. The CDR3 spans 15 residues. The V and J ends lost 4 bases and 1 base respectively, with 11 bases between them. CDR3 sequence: CASSVTATSYNEQFF. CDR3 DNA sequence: TGTGCCAGCAGTGTGACAGCGACTTCCTACAATGAGCAGTTCTTC.

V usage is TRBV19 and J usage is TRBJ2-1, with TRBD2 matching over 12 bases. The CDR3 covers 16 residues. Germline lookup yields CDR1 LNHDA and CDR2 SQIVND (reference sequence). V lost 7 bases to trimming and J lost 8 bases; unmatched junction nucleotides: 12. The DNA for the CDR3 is TGTGCCAGTAAAAAGACTAGCGGGGGAATGAGGGATGAGCAGTTCTTC. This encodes CASKKTSGGMRDEQFF.

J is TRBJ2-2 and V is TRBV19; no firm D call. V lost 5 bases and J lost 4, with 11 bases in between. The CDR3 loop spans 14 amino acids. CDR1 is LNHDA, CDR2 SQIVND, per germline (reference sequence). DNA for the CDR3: TGTGCCAGTAGTTTCTGGTCCTCCACCGGGGAGCTGTTTTTT. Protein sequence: CASSFWSSTGELFF.